Listed below are T cell receptor beta chains from one sample, sequenced in a study of Ad26.COV2.S vaccination and SARS-CoV-2 variants. Measured with immunoSEQ multiplex PCR; TCRdb has only the in-frame clones, and not every one. The profile shows around 250,000 clones, about 83% of them singletons. Sequencing used peripheral blood, obtained in a trial of Ad26.COV2.S vaccine versus placebo. The receptors were gathered from a person aged 18-60 years who received the Ad26.COV2.S COVID-19 vaccine or a placebo. Each CDR3 is given without its conserved first and last residue. Fields, in order: J gene, V gene, CDR3 protein.

TRBJ2-7 | TRBV19 | ASTPGQLFYEQY
TRBJ2-5 | TRBV4-3 | ASSGLTGSGETQY
TRBJ1-1 | TRBV5-6 | ASSSPGDVMNTEAF
TRBJ2-2 | TRBV4-1 | ASSQPGRVGRTGELF
TRBJ2-5 | TRBV4-3 | ASSQDSGEGARETQY
TRBJ1-1 | TRBV2 | ASSEVLTLNTEAF
TRBJ1-4 | TRBV6-5 | ASSYLPKATNEKLF
TRBJ1-1 | TRBV20-1 | SASRQGAMGAF
TRBJ2-3 | TRBV19 | ASSMRQGSDTQY
TRBJ1-1 | TRBV6-5 | ASSSTGNTEAF
TRBJ2-1 | TRBV4-1 | ASSQGLAGRGEQF
TRBJ1-1 | TRBV19 | ASSITGGPTEAF
TRBJ2-1 | TRBV13 | ASSSDRGYNEQF
TRBJ2-4 | TRBV3-1/TRBV3-2 | ASSQHLAKNIQY
TRBJ2-7 | TRBV7-9 | ASSVDSNEQY
TRBJ2-2 | TRBV5-4 | ASSLKDRNTGELF
TRBJ1-5 | TRBV4-1 | ASSQVAASRNQPQH
TRBJ2-1 | TRBV29-1 | SVERRDRAYNEQF
TRBJ1-3 | TRBV3-1/TRBV3-2 | ASSQDGSATLSGNTIY
TRBJ2-2 | TRBV12-5 | ASGFPTTPRGVTGELF
TRBJ1-6 | TRBV30 | AWSVPAFNSPLH
TRBJ2-6 | TRBV27 | ASSPLFTGISGANVLT
TRBJ2-2 | TRBV29-1 | SGKGQGDTGELF
TRBJ2-1 | TRBV7-9 | ASSILGNEQF
TRBJ1-2 | TRBV11-1 | ASSQLRTGDYGYT
TRBJ1-2 | TRBV27 | ASSSVPNYGYT
TRBJ2-3 | TRBV4-1 | ASSRTSGETDTQY
TRBJ1-2 | TRBV4-2 | ASRVQGAATNYGYT
TRBJ1-5 | TRBV27 | ASSFVLNSNQPQH